This is a list of T cell receptor beta chains from one sample in a study of PD-1 blockade in classical Hodgkin lymphoma. Clones were sequenced by immunoSEQ multiplex PCR, and TCRdb holds only the in-frame ones, with some missing. The sample has about 29,000 clones; about 71% are singletons. The starting material was peripheral blood mononuclear cells (PBMCs), obtained before the second cycle of nivolumab. The receptors stem from a human donor with classical Hodgkin lymphoma. The CDR3 runs from the conserved cysteine through the conserved F or W. Each record gives: V gene, CDR3 length, D gene, J gene, clone size, CDR3 DNA, CDR3 protein. A D gene is named only where the DNA matches it firmly. Part of the rows lack a size; the others show once, few, many or a class for expanded clones.

TRBV6-5	14	TRBD1	TRBJ2-3	.	TGTGCCAGCAGTTATTCCAGGGGGCTGGATACGCAGTATTTT	CASSYSRGLDTQYF
TRBV7-9	14	.	TRBJ1-2	.	TGTGCCAGCAGCCTTGGTGGTCGGGGTTATGGCTACACCTTC	CASSLGGRGYGYTF
TRBV5-1	16	.	TRBJ2-2	.	TGCGCCAGCAGCTTGAACGGACCTACGAACACCGGGGAGCTGTTTTTT	CASSLNGPTNTGELFF
TRBV9	17	TRBD1	TRBJ2-1	.	TGTGCCAGCAGCGTATTCGAAAGATCGACAGGGTACAATGAGCAGTTCTTC	CASSVFERSTGYNEQFF
TRBV28	15	TRBD2	TRBJ2-2	.	TGTGCCAGCAGTTTATTTGCGGGAGGGACCGGGGAGCTGTTTTTT	CASSLFAGGTGELFF
TRBV25-1	15	.	TRBJ2-5	.	TGTGCCAGCAGTGATCCCCGACAGCCCCAAGAGACCCAGTACTTC	CASSDPRQPQETQYF
TRBV10-3	14	.	TRBJ2-2	few	TGTGCCGCAGAGCCGACAACGAACACCGGGGAGCTGTTTTTT	CAAEPTTNTGELFF
TRBV13	19	TRBD1	TRBJ2-6	once	TGTGCCAGCAGCCCGTGGTTGGGACAGGGGGTCTCTGGGGCCAACGTCCTGACTTTC	CASSPWLGQGVSGANVLTF
TRBV6-1	14	TRBD1	TRBJ1-6	.	TGTGCCAGCAGTAACCGGGACAGGTTTTCACCCCTCCACTTT	CASSNRDRFSPLHF
TRBV5-1	14	.	TRBJ1-2	few	TGCGCCAGCAGCTCAAAACAGGGTAACTATGGCTACACCTTC	CASSSKQGNYGYTF
TRBV4-2	15	.	TRBJ1-5	.	TGTGCCAGCAGCCAAGAGCGCGGGCTGAGGGGGCCCCAGCATTTT	CASSQERGLRGPQHF
TRBV7-2	15	.	TRBJ2-3	few	TGTGCCAGCAGCTTACCTAGCGTCTTCACAGATACGCAGTATTTT	CASSLPSVFTDTQYF
TRBV7-6	15	TRBD2	TRBJ2-3	once	TGTGCCAGCAGCCCAGTGGGGACTAGAGCAGATACGCAGTATTTT	CASSPVGTRADTQYF
TRBV19	13	.	TRBJ2-7	few	TGTGCCAGTAGTATGGGCCGCTCCTACGAGCAGTACTTC	CASSMGRSYEQYF
TRBV18	12	.	TRBJ2-1	.	TGTGCCAGCTCTAAACCCGGAAGTGAGCAGTTCTTC	CASSKPGSEQFF
TRBV9	18	TRBD2	TRBJ2-4	.	TGTGCCAGCAGCGTAGGCGATGTGGCGGGAGGAGCCAAAAACATTCAGTACTTC	CASSVGDVAGGAKNIQYF
TRBV14	13	.	TRBJ2-3	once	TGTGCCAGCAGCCAAACAGCTTCAGATACGCAGTATTTT	CASSQTASDTQYF
TRBV6-1	15	.	TRBJ1-2	.	TGTGCCAGCAGTGATGCGGGGAAGGCTAACTATGGCTACACCTTC	CASSDAGKANYGYTF
TRBV30	13	TRBD1	TRBJ1-4	.	TGTGCCTGGAGTGGACAGGGGGTGATAGAACTGTTTTTT	CAWSGQGVIELFF
TRBV6-6	14	.	TRBJ2-5	.	TGTGCCAGCAGCAAACAGCCATCCTCGGAGACCCAGTACTTC	CASSKQPSSETQYF
TRBV29-1	15	TRBD2	TRBJ2-5	.	TGCAGCGTCGTGGGACTAGCGGGGATCAAGGGGACCCAGTACTTC	CSVVGLAGIKGTQYF
TRBV28	15	.	TRBJ2-2	few	TGTGCCAGCAGTTTACCGGACAGACTTACCGGGGAGCTGTTTTTT	CASSLPDRLTGELFF